This TCR beta chain was sequenced for a study of cytomegalovirus exposure and HLA in healthy donors. Notes on the study in general: Apart from CMV serostatus, no immune exposure information was available.

With respect to this clone: The antigen remains undetermined. One end of the junction varies from germline; a read error may be responsible.

This CDR3 region has 12 residues. Germline assignment: CDR1 SQVTM and CDR2 ANQGSEA. Primers included in the PCR were 60 Vbeta and 13 Jbeta primers. Using immunoSEQ multiplex PCR, the repertoire was profiled, and TCRdb retains in-frame clones only, with some absent. The data show about 160,000 clones, roughly 79% seen once. The J gene is TRBJ1-5, the V gene TRBV29-1; D is undetermined. The sequencing sample was made of PBMCs. The source is a woman between 45 and 60 years old in good health and CMV-seronegative. The DNA for the CDR3 is TGCAGCGCCTCGGAGGGCAACCAGCCCCAGCATTTT. It codes for CSASEGNQPQHF.